The present TCR beta chain was sequenced within a study of T cells in Graves' hyperthyroidism and ophthalmopathy. In the study overall: At the time of initial diagnosis and before any treatment, peripheral blood was collected. Study-level findings and limits: Classification by a 13 V-J model distinguished ophthalmopathy from stable hyperthyroidism.

There are 19 residues in the CDR3. The V segment lost 4 bases and the J segment 0 bases; nucleotides outside the gene matches: 15. CDR1 and CDR2 (germline): ENHRY, SYGVKD. Amplified TCR beta CDR3 regions derived from RNA transcripts. An initial round of RT-PCR targeting the TCR CDR3 relied on the HTBI primer set. In TCRdb, the multiplex PCR reads were re-called with MiXCR into one record per CDR3 protein. The table includes 490,000 or so distinct CDR3 sequences, approximately 16% detected once. Duration under 3 months, a NOSPECS grade of at least 4, and a Clinical Activity Score of at least 3 characterized the ophthalmopathy patients. The PBMCs had their origin in 10 ml of fresh peripheral blood. This clonotype has only a few counts. Antigen unknown.

This sequence originates from a woman in her twenties or thirties with Graves' ophthalmopathy. Sequenced input: blood. The chain links TRBV10-3 to TRBJ1-3; 7 bases are shared with TRBD1. CDR3 sequence (DNA): TGTGCCATCAGTGGAGTTGCCGGGACAGCCTTATACTCTGGAAACACCATATATTTT. Translating it yields CAISGVAGTALYSGNTIYF.